The source of this T cell receptor beta chain is a study of beta chain features in type 1 diabetes. Findings of the study overall: There were fewer insertions and more deletions at the VDJ junctions of type 1 diabetes patients. Among patients, naive, central memory and Treg TCRB repertoires appeared more similar than among healthy donors. A potential influence of HLA type upon TCRB rearrangement remained unresolved herein.

A heparinised blood draw that averaged about 120 mL was obtained once from each donor. The CDR3 has 17 residues. V was shortened by 4 bases and J by 3 bases, with 16 bases between the two germline ends. CDR1 ENHRY and CDR2 SYGVKD come from the germline V gene. This clone was found many times. Its antigen is not known. The sequenced template was cDNA made from the entire isolated RNA. Clones were sequenced by immunoSEQ multiplex PCR, and TCRdb holds only the in-frame ones, with some missing. Counted here are some 150,000 clones, around 10% occurring once; the ten biggest clones make up about 2.1%. The sequencing sample was made of central memory CD4+ T cells from blood. The rearrangement uses TRBV10-3 and TRBJ2-6; D is possibly TRBD2 (6 bases). The receptor comes from a man in his late teens or twenties in good health. CDR3 residues: CAISGAGRPGGANVLTF. The CDR3 DNA is TGTGCCATCAGTGGGGCGGGACGGCCCGGTGGGGCCAACGTCCTGACTTTC.